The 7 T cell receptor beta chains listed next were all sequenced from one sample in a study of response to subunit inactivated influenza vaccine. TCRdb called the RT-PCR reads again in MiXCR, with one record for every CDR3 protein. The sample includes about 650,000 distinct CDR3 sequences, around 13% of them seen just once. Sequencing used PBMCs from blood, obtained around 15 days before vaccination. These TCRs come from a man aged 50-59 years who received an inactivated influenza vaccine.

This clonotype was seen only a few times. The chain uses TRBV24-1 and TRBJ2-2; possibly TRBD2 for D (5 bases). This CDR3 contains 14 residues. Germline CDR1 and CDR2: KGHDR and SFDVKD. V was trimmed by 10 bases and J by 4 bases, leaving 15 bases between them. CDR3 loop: CATRGTGFTGELFF. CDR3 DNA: TGTGCCACTCGAGGTACGGGGTTCACCGGGGAGCTGTTTTTT.

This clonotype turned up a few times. CDR3 amino acids: CASSVGDVVSGNTIYF. CDR3 DNA sequence: TGTGCCAGCAGCGTAGGGGACGTTGTCTCTGGAAACACCATATATTTT. The rearrangement links TRBV9 to TRBJ1-3; D may be TRBD1 (5 bases). The germline V and J ends were trimmed by 0 bases and 0 bases, with 10 bases remaining between them. The germline CDR1 and CDR2 sequences are SGDLS and YYNGEE. This CDR3 contains 16 residues.

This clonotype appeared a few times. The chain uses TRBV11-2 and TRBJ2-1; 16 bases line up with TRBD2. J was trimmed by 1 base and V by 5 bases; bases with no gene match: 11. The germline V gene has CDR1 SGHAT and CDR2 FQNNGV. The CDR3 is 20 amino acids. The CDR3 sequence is CASSLPGLAGGPRSYNEQFF. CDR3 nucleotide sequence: TGTGCCAGCAGCCTTCCGGGACTAGCGGGAGGGCCGCGGTCCTACAATGAGCAGTTCTTC.

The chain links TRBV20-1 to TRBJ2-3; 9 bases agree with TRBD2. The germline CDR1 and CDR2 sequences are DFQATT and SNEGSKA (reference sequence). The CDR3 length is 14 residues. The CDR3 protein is CRGGASGDTDTQYF. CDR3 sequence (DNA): TGCAGGGGGGGGGCTAGCGGGGACACAGATACGCAGTATTTT.

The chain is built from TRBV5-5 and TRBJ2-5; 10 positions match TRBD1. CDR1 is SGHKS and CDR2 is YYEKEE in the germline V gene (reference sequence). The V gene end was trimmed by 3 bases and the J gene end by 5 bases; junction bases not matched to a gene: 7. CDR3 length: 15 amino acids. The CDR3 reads CASSSIGQGVETQYF. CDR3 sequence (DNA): TGTGCCAGCAGCTCTATAGGACAGGGGGTCGAGACCCAGTACTTC.

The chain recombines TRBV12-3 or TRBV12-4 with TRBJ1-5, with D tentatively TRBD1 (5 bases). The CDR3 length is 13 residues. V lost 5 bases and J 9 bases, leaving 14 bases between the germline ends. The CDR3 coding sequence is TGTGCCAGCAGTGAGACAGTCGTGGGGCCCCAGCATTTT. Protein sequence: CASSETVVGPQHF.

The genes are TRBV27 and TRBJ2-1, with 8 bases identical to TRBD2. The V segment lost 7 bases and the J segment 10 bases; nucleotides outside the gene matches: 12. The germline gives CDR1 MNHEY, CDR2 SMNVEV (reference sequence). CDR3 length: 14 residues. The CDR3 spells CASKSGTSGMEQFF. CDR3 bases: TGTGCCAGCAAATCCGGGACTAGTGGTATGGAGCAGTTCTTC.